The 28 T cell receptor beta chains below all came from one sample that was sequenced in a study of regulatory T cells in long-lasting Graves disease. Stated time point: newly diagnosed GD, antithyroid drugs for less than 3 months. RNA extracted from PBMCs served as the sequencing template. Libraries of TCR beta came from iRepertoire HTBI primers plus Arm-PCR of CDR3 regions. One entry per CDR3 protein, called by TCRdb with MiXCR from the multiplex PCR reads. The sample comprises roughly 320,000 distinct CDR3 sequences, approximately 15% of which are singletons, and roughly 30% rests with the top ten. The sample also formed part of further work on T cells in Graves' hyperthyroidism and ophthalmopathy.

The sample was peripheral blood mononuclear cells (PBMCs), taken at new diagnosis, from a patient treated with antithyroid drugs. These TCRs come from a man aged 35 to 55 with Graves disease.

This clonotype was counted between two and nine times. The V call is TRBV20-1, the J call TRBJ1-5; maybe TRBD1 (6 bases). The V gene's germline CDR1 is DFQATT and CDR2 SNEGSKA (reference sequence). The germline V and J ends were trimmed by 2 bases and 4 bases, with 9 bases remaining between them. The length of the CDR3 is 13 residues. CDR3 amino acids: CSARRDKNQPQHF. CDR3 in DNA: TGCAGTGCTAGAAGGGACAAAAATCAGCCCCAGCATTTT.

CDR3 protein: CASSPLAGKNTGELFF. Here the CDR3 DNA reads TGTGCCAGCAGTCCTCTAGCGGGGAAGAACACCGGGGAGCTGTTTTTT. The rearrangement links TRBV2 to TRBJ2-2; 9 bases are a match to TRBD2. The CDR3 is 16 residues long. Germline V gene data show CDR1 as SNHLY and CDR2 as FYNNEI. After removal of 5 bases from V and 1 base from J, the junction contained 5 bases not matched to a gene.

This clonotype was counted only a few times. One base away lies a much larger clone, so this may be a sequencing read error. The genes are TRBV5-5 and TRBJ2-3; 8 positions agree with TRBD2. V was pared by 4 bases and J by 2 bases, with 6 bases of the junction left unmatched. Germline V gene lookup returns CDR1 SGHKS and CDR2 YYEKEE (reference sequence). CDR3 size: 15 residues. The CDR3 loop reads CASSRTGGNTDTQYF. CDR3 DNA sequence: TGTGCCAGCAGCAGGACGGGGGGGAACACAGATACGCAGTATTTT. The full variable domain, rest sourced from reference TRBV5-5 and TRBJ2-3, is DAGVTQSPTHLIKTRGQQVTLRCSPISGHKSVSWYQQVLGQGPQFIFQYYEKEERGRGNFPDRFSARQFPNYSSELNVNALLLGDSALYLCASSRTGGNTDTQYFGPGTRLTVL.

This chain links TRBV5-1 with TRBJ2-2; no definite D call. V was cut by 3 bases and J by 7 bases, with 13 bases left in between. The CDR3 loop spans 14 amino acids. The germline V gene has CDR1 SGHRS and CDR2 YFSETQ. CDR3 residues: CASSSTGTRGELFF. The CDR3 DNA reads TGCGCCAGCAGCTCGACCGGTACGCGCGGGGAGCTGTTTTTT.

This chain joins TRBV9 and TRBJ2-3; 11 bases align to TRBD2. J was trimmed by 6 bases and V by 1 base; bases with no gene match: 7. The length of the CDR3 is 16 residues. CDR1 and CDR2 (germline): SGDLS, YYNGEE. In nucleotides, the CDR3 is TGTGCCAGCAGCGTAACTAGCGGGGGTCAGGGGGATACGCAGTATTTT. Translation gives CASSVTSGGQGDTQYF.

In this sample, this clonotype turned up many times. The chain has TRBV7-2 and TRBJ2-2; 9 nucleotides line up with TRBD1. The germline gives CDR1 SGHTA, CDR2 FQGNSA. V was pared by 1 base and J by 1 base, with 10 bases of the junction left unmatched. This CDR3 has 19 amino acids. CDR3 loop: CASSLGGQGLFLNTGELFF. CDR3 sequence (DNA): TGTGCCAGCAGCTTAGGAGGACAGGGGCTCTTCTTGAACACCGGGGAGCTGTTTTTT.

This clonotype was detected many times. J is TRBJ1-4 and V is TRBV27; D remains unclear. The CDR3 is 13 amino acids. The germline V gene encodes CDR1 MNHEY and CDR2 SMNVEV (reference sequence). The germline V and J ends were trimmed by 4 bases and 2 bases, with 5 bases remaining between them. CDR3 amino acids: CASSSRTNEKLFF. The CDR3 DNA follows: TGTGCCAGCAGTTCCCGGACTAATGAAAAACTGTTTTTT.

This clonotype was seen a few times. The V call is TRBV5-1, the J call TRBJ2-5, with TRBD2 matching 8 bases. The trim removed 4 bases at V and 4 bases at J, leaving 9 bases unmatched. The length of the CDR3 is 15 residues. Germline loops: CDR1 SGHRS, CDR2 YFSETQ. The DNA of the CDR3 is TGCGCCAGCAGCCCGGGAGGGCAGGGACCAGAGACCCAGTACTTC. Residues: CASSPGGQGPETQYF. The full variable domain, its missing parts supplied by reference TRBV5-1 and TRBJ2-5, is KAGVTQTPRYLIKTRGQQVTLSCSPISGHRSVSWYQQTPGQGLQFLFEYFSETQRNKGNFPGRFSGRQFSNSRSEMNVSTLELGDSALYLCASSPGGQGPETQYFGPGTRLLVL.

This clonotype was recorded many times. V gene TRBV7-2 combines with J gene TRBJ2-3; 9 bases agree with TRBD1. This CDR3 is built from 14 residues. From germline, CDR1 is SGHTA and CDR2 FQGNSA. J lost 3 bases, V lost 5 bases, and 3 bases had no gene match. CDR3 amino acids: CASSRDRETDTQYF. Written as DNA, the CDR3 is TGTGCCAGCAGCAGGGACAGGGAGACAGATACGCAGTATTTT.

This chain links TRBV5-1 with TRBJ1-6, with a tentative D call TRBD1 (5 bases). This CDR3 comprises 14 residues. The germline V gene has CDR1 SGHRS and CDR2 YFSETQ. With 1 base removed from V and 7 bases from J, the gap between germline ends came to 9 bases. CDR3 in DNA: TGCGCCAGCAGCTTGTTGCCAGGGAATTCACCCCTCCACTTT. Translation gives CASSLLPGNSPLHF. Using reference TRBV5-1 and TRBJ1-6 for the parts outside the CDR3, the full variable domain is KAGVTQTPRYLIKTRGQQVTLSCSPISGHRSVSWYQQTPGQGLQFLFEYFSETQRNKGNFPGRFSGRQFSNSRSEMNVSTLELGDSALYLCASSLLPGNSPLHFGNGTRLTVT.

This clonotype was observed many times. CDR3 amino acids: CASSPRTGVTEAFF. The CDR3 DNA reads TGTGCCAGCAGTCCCAGGACAGGGGTGACTGAAGCTTTCTTT. This sequence joins TRBV27 and TRBJ1-1; 9 nucleotides line up with TRBD1. The CDR3 totals 14 residues. V lost 5 bases to trimming and J lost 5 bases; unmatched junction nucleotides: 6. Looked up from germline, CDR1 is MNHEY and CDR2 is SMNVEV (reference sequence).

This clonotype was seen repeatedly, ten times or more. The rearrangement joins TRBV5-1 to TRBJ1-1; no reliable D call. Germline assignment: CDR1 SGHRS and CDR2 YFSETQ. This CDR3 has 14 amino acids. With 0 bases removed from V and 1 base from J, the gap between germline ends came to 7 bases. The CDR3 here is CASSLGFENTEAFF. The CDR3 DNA follows: TGCGCCAGCAGCTTGGGTTTTGAGAACACTGAAGCTTTCTTT.

Turning to this clonotype: A much larger clone sits a single nucleotide away, making a read error possible. The chain links TRBV5-5 to TRBJ2-4; 11 bases agree with TRBD2. Germline V CDR1 and CDR2: SGHKS, YYEKEE (reference sequence). The CDR3 sequence is 16 residues long. Here the CDR3 reads CASSPTGTSGVNIQHF. The CDR3 DNA is TGTGCCAGCAGCCCCACCGGGACTAGCGGAGTAAACATTCAGCACTTC.

This clonotype was recorded many times. CDR3 DNA: TGTGCCAGCTCCTCCGGGACAGGTTTGGGCGAGCAGTACTTC. Its translation is CASSSGTGLGEQYF. The chain is built from TRBV18 and TRBJ2-7; TRBD1 matches 8 bases. V trimming: 6 bases; J trimming: 6 bases; junction bases outside the gene matches: 10. The CDR3 loop spans 14 amino acids. Germline lookup yields CDR1 KGHSH and CDR2 LQKENI. Using reference TRBV18 and TRBJ2-7 for the parts outside the CDR3, the full variable domain is NAGVMQNPRHLVRRRGQEARLRCSPMKGHSHVYWYRQLPEEGLKFMVYLQKENIIDESGMPKERFSAEFPKEGPSILRIQQVVRGDSAAYFCASSSGTGLGEQYFGPGTRLTVT.

This clonotype came up once. The gene calls are TRBV9 and TRBJ2-5, with D perhaps being TRBD1 or TRBD2 (5 bases each). The CDR3 extends over 14 amino acids. Germline V lookup: CDR1 SGDLS, CDR2 YYNGEE. The V and J ends lost 2 bases and 0 bases respectively, with 8 bases between them. The CDR3 protein is CASSVLGDQETQYF. The CDR3 DNA is TGTGCCAGCAGCGTCTTGGGGGACCAAGAGACCCAGTACTTC.

Regarding this clonotype: A much larger clone differs by one base, so this may be a read error. The chain has TRBV6-1 and TRBJ1-5; 8 bases align to TRBD1. Germline CDR1 and CDR2: MNHNS and SASEGT. The CDR3 is 15 amino acids. The CDR3 spells CASILTGASNQPRHF. The CDR3 bases are TGTGCCAGCATCTTGACAGGGGCCAGCAATCAGCCCCGGCATTTT.

The V call is TRBV2, the J call TRBJ2-3, with TRBD2 as a possible D gene (6 bases). The CDR3 runs to 13 residues. V lost 9 bases to trimming and J lost 1 base, with 11 bases between them. Germline loops: CDR1 SNHLY, CDR2 FYNNEI. CDR3 region: CASLWGGTDTQYF. The CDR3 DNA reads TGTGCCAGTCTCTGGGGGGGCACAGATACGCAGTATTTT.

The CDR3 spells CAWSGDSSYNEQFF. The CDR3, as DNA: TGTGCCTGGAGCGGCGACAGCTCCTACAATGAGCAGTTCTTC. This chain uses TRBV30 with TRBJ2-1, with D perhaps TRBD1 (5 bases). Between the trimmed V and J ends, which lost 3 bases and 0 bases, there was a span of 9 bases. This CDR3 region has 14 residues. In germline, CDR1 is GTSNPN, CDR2 SVGIG (reference sequence).

A remark on this clonotype: This may be a read error, as it is one base from a much larger clone. The chain employs TRBV2 and TRBJ1-1; D is possibly TRBD1 (5 bases). Trimming took 8 bases from V and 1 from J, leaving 11 bases between them. CDR3 length: 13 amino acids. CDR1 and CDR2 from the germline V gene are SNHLY and FYNNEI. The CDR3 protein is CASGIQGNTEAFF. The CDR3, as DNA: TGTGCCAGCGGGATTCAGGGGAACACTGAAGCTTTCTTT.

Worth noting for this clonotype: Since the CDR3 does not end with the conserved phenylalanine or tryptophan, this likely comes from a read error. CDR3 protein: CVSSQGRSWETQYL. The DNA of the CDR3 is TGTGTCAGCAGCCAGGGGAGGAGTTGGGAGACCCAGTACCTC. The V call is TRBV5-4, the J call TRBJ2-5; perhaps D is TRBD1 or TRBD2 (6 bases each). The V gene's germline CDR1 is SGHNT and CDR2 YYREEE (reference sequence). This CDR3 contains 14 residues.

This clonotype was detected ten times or more. The chain has TRBV28 and TRBJ1-1; D uncertain. This CDR3 has 12 amino acids. V lost 7 bases to trimming and J lost 3 bases, with 9 bases between them. Per the germline V gene, CDR1 is MDHEN and CDR2 is SYDVKM. The CDR3 nucleotides are TGTGCCAGCACCCAACGACACACTGAAGCTTTCTTT. Protein: CASTQRHTEAFF. Together with reference TRBV28 and TRBJ1-1, the CDR3 gives the full variable domain: DVKVTQSSRYLVKRTGEKVFLECVQDMDHENMFWYRQDPGLGLRLIYFSYDVKMKEKGDIPEGYSVSREKKERFSLILESASTNQTSMYLCASTQRHTEAFFGQGTRLTVV.

CDR3 loop: CASSLTGTGIIYGYTF. In DNA, the CDR3 is TGTGCCAGCAGCCTGACCGGGACAGGGATTATCTATGGCTACACCTTC. The rearrangement uses TRBV9 and TRBJ1-2, with 9 positions matching TRBD1. Losses at the gene ends were 4 bases for V and 4 bases for J; bases not matched to a gene: 11. The germline CDR1 and CDR2 sequences are SGDLS and YYNGEE. The CDR3 runs 16 residues. The full variable domain, with the rest looked up from reference TRBV9 and TRBJ1-2, is DSGVTQTPKHLITATGQRVTLRCSPRSGDLSVYWYQQSLDQGLQFLIQYYNGEERAKGNILERFSAQQFPDLHSELNLSSLELGDSALYFCASSLTGTGIIYGYTFGSGTRLTVV.

This clonotype was found many times. The V call is TRBV7-2, the J call TRBJ2-2; tentatively, D is TRBD2 (5 bases). The CDR3 consists of 13 residues. Germline V gene data show CDR1 as SGHTA and CDR2 as FQGNSA. V was cut by 3 bases and J by 7 bases, with 9 bases left in between. The CDR3 region has the DNA TGTGCCAGCAGCTTTGCGGCGGGCGGGGAGCTGTTTTTT. It specifies CASSFAAGGELFF.

This rearrangement joins TRBV14 to TRBJ2-1, with 7 bases identical to TRBD1. After removal of 2 bases from V and 6 bases from J, the junction contained 4 bases not matched to a gene. Germline V lookup: CDR1 SGHDN, CDR2 FVKESK. The length of the CDR3 is 14 residues. The CDR3 spells CASSQTGVTNEQFF. The CDR3 DNA sequence: TGTGCCAGCAGCCAAACAGGGGTTACCAATGAGCAGTTCTTC.

This clonotype was recorded many times. The V gene is TRBV30, the J gene TRBJ2-4, with D uncertain. The CDR3 runs 14 residues. The ends were cut back, 0 bases at V and 4 bases at J, with 10 bases in the middle. Germline loops: CDR1 GTSNPN, CDR2 SVGIG (reference sequence). The CDR3 loop is CAWSVAGNKNIQYF. The CDR3 bases are TGTGCCTGGAGTGTAGCTGGAAATAAAAACATTCAGTACTTC.

The chain recombines TRBV7-2 with TRBJ2-2; TRBD1 matches 10 bases. The CDR3 has 18 amino acids. CDR1 and CDR2 from the germline V gene are SGHTA and FQGNSA. V lost 5 bases, J lost 4 bases, and 13 bases stayed unmatched. CDR3 sequence (DNA): TGTGCCAGCAGCGCGCGCCTAAAGACAGGGGGCCTCACCGGGGAGCTGTTTTTT. This gives the protein CASSARLKTGGLTGELFF.

CDR3 protein: CASSVGGTGGYTGELFF. DNA of the CDR3: TGTGCCAGCAGCGTAGGGGGGACAGGCGGATACACCGGGGAGCTGTTTTTT. J is TRBJ2-2 and V is TRBV9, with TRBD1 matching over 8 bases. This CDR3 is 17 amino acids long. The V gene's germline CDR1 is SGDLS and CDR2 YYNGEE. Losses at the gene ends were 0 bases for V and 3 bases for J; bases not matched to a gene: 7.

This clonotype was seen ten or more times. V usage is TRBV3-1 and J usage is TRBJ2-7; 8 positions match TRBD1. Unmatched junction bases numbered 5, after V lost 4 bases and J lost 6 bases. The germline gives CDR1 LGHDT, CDR2 YNNKEL (reference sequence). This CDR3 contains 13 residues. In DNA form, the CDR3 reads TGTGCCAGCAGCCTGGGACAGGATGGCGAGCAGTACTTC. This sequence encodes CASSLGQDGEQYF.